This passage covers 32 T cell receptor beta chains from one sample sequenced in a study of shared clonotypes between healthy human individuals. The table came from immunoSEQ multiplex PCR; TCRdb's copy has only in-frame clones and leaves some out. Of 500,000 to 700,000 clones detected, about 95% appear once; the ten largest clones hold about 0.11%. Selected positively for CCR7 and CD45RO-negative, naive CD8 cells excluded terminally differentiated effector memory CD45RA+ cells. What was sequenced was naive CD8+ T cells sorted from blood. The receptors here all came from a woman in her 30s in good health.

Comment on this clone: Other DNA sequences within the sample encode an identical CDR3. The chain has TRBV27 and TRBJ1-2, with D perhaps matching TRBD1 (5 bases). In germline, CDR1 is MNHEY, CDR2 SMNVEV (reference sequence). The CDR3 length is 14 residues. V was cut by 2 bases and J by 2 bases, with 9 bases left in between. CDR3 amino acids: CASSLGQGNYGYTF. Written as DNA, the CDR3 is TGTGCCAGCAGTTTAGGTCAGGGAAACTATGGCTACACCTTC.

This chain joins TRBV7-8 and TRBJ1-4; 7 bases line up with TRBD1. Germline values: CDR1 SGHVS, CDR2 FQNEAQ. The CDR3 is 16 residues long. Trimming cost V 3 bases and J 2 bases; bases outside gene matches: 6. CDR3 sequence reads: CASSFLPGQTNEKLFF. Written as DNA, the CDR3 is TGTGCCAGCAGCTTTCTCCCGGGACAGACTAATGAAAAACTGTTTTTT.

The rearrangement uses TRBV28 and TRBJ2-7, with 10 bases aligning to TRBD2. From germline, CDR1 is MDHEN and CDR2 SYDVKM. V shed 4 bases and J 2 bases; nucleotides not matched to a gene: 5. The CDR3 has 15 amino acids. CDR3 bases: TGTGCCAGCAGTTCCGGACTAGCGGACCCCTACGAGCAGTACTTC. Its translation is CASSSGLADPYEQYF.

The gene calls are TRBV27 and TRBJ2-5, with 8 nucleotides matching TRBD1. The last part of the DNA fits TRBJ2-7 better; the J call may be wrong. CDR3 length: 13 amino acids. Germline CDR1 is MNHEY and CDR2 is SMNVEV (reference sequence). CDR3 residues: CASTPGTGYEQYF. CDR3 bases: TGTGCCAGCACCCCCGGGACAGGCTACGAGCAGTACTTC.

The DNA of the CDR3 is TGTGCCAGCAGCTCCGGGCACAGCTCCTACGAGCAGTACTTC. It translates to CASSSGHSSYEQYF. The V call is TRBV9, the J call TRBJ2-7; no firm D call. Germline loops: CDR1 SGDLS, CDR2 YYNGEE. Trimming took off 4 bases at V and 0 bases at J, with 11 bases between the two ends. The CDR3 runs to 14 residues.

The J gene is TRBJ1-4, the V gene TRBV7-9; 9 bases fit TRBD1. Germline V gene lookup returns CDR1 SEHNR and CDR2 FQNEAQ (reference sequence). V was clipped by 6 bases and J by 8 bases; unmatched bases: 10. The CDR3 loop spans 15 amino acids. Here the CDR3 reads CASSLGGQGLEKLFF. The CDR3 DNA is TGTGCCAGCAGTCTCGGGGGACAGGGTTTGGAAAAACTGTTTTTT.

This clone was observed a few times. The chain uses TRBV7-6 and TRBJ1-2; 11 nucleotides line up with TRBD1. V was clipped by 5 bases and J by 4 bases; unmatched bases: 6. The CDR3 consists of 15 residues. The germline V gene has CDR1 SGHVS and CDR2 FNYEAQ. For the CDR3, the DNA is TGTGCCAGCAGCCCCGGACAGGGGGCAGGCTATGGCTACACCTTC. This gives the protein CASSPGQGAGYGYTF.

This chain links TRBV9 with TRBJ2-1; D could derive from TRBD1 or TRBD2 (6 bases each). V was cut by 1 base and J by 4 bases, with 9 bases left in between. The CDR3 extends over 14 amino acids. Germline-derived CDR1 and CDR2 are SGDLS and YYNGEE. CDR3 nucleotide sequence: TGTGCCAGCAGCGTACCGGGGGCGTACAATGAGCAGTTCTTC. Its protein is CASSVPGAYNEQFF.

The chain uses TRBV7-6 and TRBJ2-2, with D unresolved. V lost 8 bases, J lost 2 bases, and 9 bases lay in between. The CDR3 covers 13 residues. Germline CDR1 SGHVS, CDR2 FNYEAQ. The CDR3 nucleotides read TGTGCCAGCCGGACGGACAACACCGGGGAGCTGTTTTTT. Encoded protein: CASRTDNTGELFF. Complete variable domain (other parts from reference TRBV7-6 and TRBJ2-2): GAGVSQSPRYKVTKRGQDVALRCDPISGHVSLYWYRQALGQGPEFLTYFNYEAQQDKSGLPNDRFSAERPEGSISTLTIQRTEQRDSAMYRCASRTDNTGELFFGEGSRLTVL.

V gene TRBV4-2 combines with J gene TRBJ2-3, with D possibly matching TRBD1 (6 bases). This CDR3 region has 15 residues. Germline V gene sequence: CDR1 LGHNA, CDR2 YNFKEQ. The V end was cut by 0 bases, the J end by 7 bases, with 14 bases between. This CDR3 reads CASSQDGGEGNTQYF. The CDR3 coding sequence is TGTGCCAGCAGCCAAGATGGGGGCGAGGGTAATACGCAGTATTTT.

The rearrangement joins TRBV6-1 to TRBJ2-3, with a tentative D call TRBD2 (5 bases). The CDR3 consists of 11 residues. V lost 10 bases and J 6 bases, leaving 11 bases between the germline ends. Germline loops: CDR1 MNHNS, CDR2 SASEGT. The CDR3 loop reads CATDWRDTQYF. CDR3 nucleotide sequence: TGTGCCACCGACTGGAGGGATACGCAGTATTTT.

The CDR3 sequence: CASSQEAGAYNEQFF. In DNA form, the CDR3 reads TGTGCCAGCAGCCAAGAGGCAGGGGCCTACAATGAGCAGTTCTTC. The chain joins TRBV4-2 to TRBJ2-1; weak D call: TRBD1 (6 bases). The CDR3 has 15 residues. Trimming pared 0 bases from V and 2 bases from J, leaving 8 bases between. The germline V gene has CDR1 LGHNA and CDR2 YNFKEQ.

This chain connects TRBV15 to TRBJ2-1, with 8 bases matching TRBD2. Losses at the gene ends were 5 bases for V and 6 bases for J; bases not matched to a gene: 9. Germline assignment: CDR1 LNHNV and CDR2 YYDKDF (reference sequence). The CDR3 contains 15 residues. CDR3 sequence: CATSPEGLGGNEQFF. CDR3 DNA sequence: TGTGCCACCAGCCCGGAGGGACTAGGGGGCAATGAGCAGTTCTTC.

The V gene is TRBV27, the J gene TRBJ2-7; 12 nucleotides line up with TRBD2. J lost 6 bases, V lost 5 bases, and 8 bases had no gene match. The germline CDR1 and CDR2 sequences are MNHEY and SMNVEV (reference sequence). The CDR3 extends over 15 amino acids. The CDR3 is CASSGGTSGLSEQYF. Here the CDR3 DNA reads TGTGCCAGCAGTGGAGGGACTAGCGGGCTCTCCGAGCAGTACTTC.

This chain uses TRBV6-5 with TRBJ1-2, with no clear D. From germline, CDR1 is MNHEY and CDR2 SVGAGI. Trimming removed 2 bases from V and 4 bases from J, with 11 bases in between. This CDR3 spans 14 amino acids. CDR3: CASSYQPRAYGYTF. As DNA, the CDR3 is TGTGCCAGCAGTTACCAACCAAGGGCCTATGGCTACACCTTC.

The chain joins TRBV5-6 to TRBJ1-2; 7 nucleotides agree with TRBD1. There are 15 residues in the CDR3. J gave up 3 bases and V 4 bases, and 9 bases lay outside the gene matches. Germline V gives CDR1 SGHDT, CDR2 YYEEEE. The CDR3 loop reads CASSGDREDDYGYTF. The CDR3 DNA follows: TGTGCCAGCAGCGGAGACAGGGAGGACGACTATGGCTACACCTTC.

This clone is a singleton in its sample. The chain carries TRBV19 and TRBJ2-7; 12 bases are a match to TRBD2. This CDR3 is 14 amino acids long. The V gene's germline CDR1 is LNHDA and CDR2 SQIVND (reference sequence). Unmatched junction bases numbered 3, after V lost 5 bases and J lost 4 bases. The DNA for the CDR3 is TGTGCCAGTAGTTGGACTAGCGGGGAATACGAGCAGTACTTC. Translating gives CASSWTSGEYEQYF.

V is TRBV19 and J is TRBJ2-2; 7 positions match TRBD1. This CDR3 region has 15 residues. The germline CDR1 and CDR2 sequences are LNHDA and SQIVND (reference sequence). Unmatched junction bases numbered 7, after V lost 9 bases and J lost 0 bases. For the CDR3, the DNA is TGTGCCAGCAATTCGGGACAGACGAACACCGGGGAGCTGTTTTTT. Protein: CASNSGQTNTGELFF.

The chain carries TRBV2 and TRBJ1-5, with D possibly matching TRBD1 (6 bases). CDR3 size: 19 residues. Trimming cost V 7 bases and J 5 bases, with 30 bases left between them. Germline V CDR1 and CDR2: SNHLY, FYNNEI. The CDR3 DNA reads as TGTGCCAGCACCGATATAGCTCTTACCGGTTCAGGGGCTTATCAGCCCCAGCATTTT. Protein sequence: CASTDIALTGSGAYQPQHF.

The chain combines TRBV12-5 with TRBJ2-1; D is ambiguous. V lost 8 bases and J 2 bases, leaving 10 bases between the germline ends. Germline V gives CDR1 LGHNT, CDR2 FRNRAP. The CDR3 extends over 13 amino acids. CDR3 protein: CASSLMTYNEQFF. CDR3 nucleotides: TGTGCTAGTTCCCTGATGACCTACAATGAGCAGTTCTTC.

This clone has only a few counts. As DNA, the CDR3 is TGTGCCAGCAGTTACCCAGGAGGGACCCGGATGTACTTC. Protein: CASSYPGGTRMYF. The chain links TRBV6-5 to TRBJ2-7, with D perhaps TRBD2 (6 bases). Trimming took off 2 bases at V and 12 bases at J, with 17 bases between the two ends. CDR3 size: 13 residues. In germline, CDR1 is MNHEY, CDR2 SVGAGI.

This rearrangement joins TRBV5-6 to TRBJ1-2, with D perhaps matching TRBD1 (6 bases). The V end lost 3 bases, the J end lost 6 bases, and 21 bases lay between the germline ends. Germline V lookup: CDR1 SGHDT, CDR2 YYEEEE. This CDR3 spans 16 amino acids. DNA of the CDR3: TGTGCCAGCAGCTATGGCACAGGGTTTACCCTCGATGGCTACACCTTC. Residues: CASSYGTGFTLDGYTF.

The gene calls are TRBV19 and TRBJ2-2, with D maybe TRBD1 (5 bases). Germline CDR1 LNHDA, CDR2 SQIVND (reference sequence). The CDR3 has 16 amino acids. The ends were cut back, 6 bases at V and 0 bases at J, with 14 bases in the middle. The CDR3 coding sequence is TGTGCCAGTAGGTCCAATGGGGCCCCGAACACCGGGGAGCTGTTTTTT. This encodes CASRSNGAPNTGELFF.

This clone was observed a single time. V is TRBV5-4 and J is TRBJ2-2, with 8 positions matching TRBD2. V dropped 5 bases and J dropped 3; count of bases not matched to a gene: 9. The CDR3 runs 16 residues. Germline V CDR1 and CDR2: SGHNT, YYREEE (reference sequence). The CDR3 nucleotides read TGTGCCAGCAGTTCTGGACTAGCAGAGTACACCGGGGAGCTGTTTTTT. Amino acids: CASSSGLAEYTGELFF.

The CDR3: CASSSPLRPDTQYF. The CDR3 DNA reads as TGTGCCAGCAGTTCCCCGCTAAGGCCAGATACGCAGTATTTT. The chain carries TRBV7-2 and TRBJ2-3; D is uncertain. The germline V and J ends were trimmed by 6 bases and 4 bases, with 14 bases remaining between them. CDR1 is SGHTA and CDR2 is FQGNSA in the germline V gene. This CDR3 has 14 amino acids.

The rearrangement uses TRBV27 and TRBJ2-1, with 9 bases that match TRBD2. The CDR3 spans 19 residues. Germline CDR1 is MNHEY and CDR2 is SMNVEV (reference sequence). After removal of 3 bases from V and 4 bases from J, the junction contained 16 bases not matched to a gene. The DNA of the CDR3 is TGTGCCAGCAGTTTCTCCCGGCCGCGGGAGGGCCATAGTTACAATGAGCAGTTCTTC. It codes for CASSFSRPREGHSYNEQFF.

The chain uses TRBV7-8 and TRBJ2-3, with 7 nucleotides matching TRBD2. J gave up 1 base and V 4 bases, and 2 bases lay outside the gene matches. The CDR3 is made up of 14 amino acids. The germline V gene encodes CDR1 SGHVS and CDR2 FQNEAQ. The CDR3 DNA sequence: TGTGCCAGCAGCTGGGAGGGCCGCACAGATACGCAGTATTTT. Protein product: CASSWEGRTDTQYF.

The rearrangement links TRBV15 to TRBJ2-5; 10 nucleotides agree with TRBD2. There are 16 residues in the CDR3. Germline loops: CDR1 LNHNV, CDR2 YYDKDF (reference sequence). The J segment lost 4 bases and the V segment lost 0 bases, leaving 5 bases of the junction unmatched. CDR3 in amino acids: CATSREPSGSPETQYF. CDR3 bases: TGTGCCACCAGCAGAGAGCCTAGCGGGAGTCCAGAGACCCAGTACTTC.

This clone was counted only a few times. The chain couples TRBV30 to TRBJ1-1, with no clear D. V was cut by 5 bases and J by 7 bases, with 11 bases left in between. The CDR3 totals 11 residues. The germline CDR1 and CDR2 sequences are GTSNPN and SVGIG (reference sequence). The CDR3 sequence: CAWGGRNEAFF. The DNA for the CDR3 is TGTGCCTGGGGAGGACGAAATGAAGCTTTCTTT. The variable domain in full, with the rest retrieved from reference TRBV30 and TRBJ1-1, is SQTIHQWPATLVQPVGSPLSLECTVEGTSNPNLYWYRQAAGRGLQLLFYSVGIGQISSEVPQNLSASRPQDRQFILSSKKLLLSDSGFYLCAWGGRNEAFFGQGTRLTVV.

V gene TRBV30 combines with J gene TRBJ2-3, with D tentatively TRBD2 (5 bases). The V and J ends lost 0 bases and 0 bases respectively, with 7 bases between them. The CDR3 runs to 14 residues. The germline gives CDR1 GTSNPN, CDR2 SVGIG (reference sequence). DNA of the CDR3: TGTGCCTGGAGTGTGGTAGCGAGCACAGATACGCAGTATTTT. Protein: CAWSVVASTDTQYF.

This chain links TRBV14 with TRBJ1-5, with a weak D call TRBD1 (5 bases). The CDR3 has 15 amino acids. V lost 3 bases and J 3 bases, leaving 12 bases between the germline ends. Germline values: CDR1 SGHDN, CDR2 FVKESK. The CDR3 sequence: CASSHIGHANQPQHF. The CDR3 DNA reads as TGTGCCAGCAGCCATATAGGACACGCCAATCAGCCCCAGCATTTT.

The gene calls are TRBV11-3 and TRBJ2-1; D perhaps matches TRBD2 (6 bases). CDR1 is SGHNT and CDR2 is YENEEA in the germline V gene. The V and J ends lost 1 base and 3 bases respectively, with 7 bases between them. The CDR3 is 14 residues long. For the CDR3, the DNA is TGTGCCAGCAGCTTAGCGGGAGTCTACAATGAGCAGTTCTTC. Translating it yields CASSLAGVYNEQFF.